One and the same sample provided the 15 T cell receptor beta chains below, sequenced in a study of T cells after yellow fever vaccination. Each CDR3 protein gets one entry after TCRdb re-called the 5' RACE reads with MiXCR. In the table there are hundreds of thousands of distinct CDR3 sequences, 9% to 15% of which are singletons. Specimen: PBMCs, collected on the day of the yellow fever booster vaccination. The receptors come from a man aged 25 to 45 who received the YFV17D yellow fever vaccine.

The chain carries TRBV13 and TRBJ1-6, with 9 bases aligning to TRBD1. V lost 5 bases, J lost 8 bases, and 7 bases stayed unmatched. CDR1 PRHDT and CDR2 FYEKMQ come from the germline V gene (reference sequence). The CDR3 runs 15 residues. The CDR3 nucleotides read TGTGCCAGCAGCCCCCGGGACAGGGTCGATTCACCCCTCCACTTT. This encodes CASSPRDRVDSPLHF.

This clonotype was seen repeatedly, ten times or more. The V gene is TRBV28, the J gene TRBJ1-6; 7 bases match TRBD1. With 10 bases clipped from V and 9 bases from J, the junction kept 15 bases outside the gene matches. Germline V gives CDR1 MDHEN, CDR2 SYDVKM. CDR3 length: 15 residues. The CDR3 here is CATEEGGSGSSPLHF. Written as DNA, the CDR3 is TGTGCCACCGAAGAAGGGGGCTCTGGGAGTTCACCCCTCCACTTT. Variable domain in full (rest from reference TRBV28 and TRBJ1-6): DVKVTQSSRYLVKRTGEKVFLECVQDMDHENMFWYRQDPGLGLRLIYFSYDVKMKEKGDIPEGYSVSREKKERFSLILESASTNQTSMYLCATEEGGSGSSPLHFGNGTRLTVT.

The chain uses TRBV5-6 and TRBJ2-1; 10 positions agree with TRBD2. J was trimmed by 4 bases and V by 6 bases; bases with no gene match: 10. The CDR3 length is 16 residues. CDR1 and CDR2 (germline): SGHDT, YYEEEE. CDR3 bases: TGTGCCAGCACCCGCGTGGGACTAGCGTCTTACAATGAGCAGTTCTTC. Its protein is CASTRVGLASYNEQFF. The entire variable domain, with the rest obtained from reference TRBV5-6 and TRBJ2-1, is as follows: DAGVTQSPTHLIKTRGQQVTLRCSPKSGHDTVSWYQQALGQGPQFIFQYYEEEERQRGNFPDRFSGHQFPNYSSELNVNALLLGDSALYLCASTRVGLASYNEQFFGPGTRLTVL.

This clonotype was counted between two and nine times. The rearrangement uses TRBV9 and TRBJ2-7, with a possible D match to TRBD2 (6 bases). Between the trimmed V and J ends, which lost 0 bases and 4 bases, there was a span of 17 bases. Germline CDR1 reads SGDLS; CDR2 reads YYNGEE. The CDR3 runs 16 residues. The CDR3, as DNA: TGTGCCAGCAGCGTAGCGGCCGGGACTGACGAATACGAGCAGTACTTC. This gives the protein CASSVAAGTDEYEQYF.

This clonotype appeared a few times. The rearrangement links TRBV11-1 to TRBJ2-1, with 14 nucleotides matching TRBD2. The CDR3 sequence is 18 residues long. The trim removed 3 bases at V and 4 bases at J, leaving 8 bases unmatched. Germline lookup yields CDR1 SGHAT and CDR2 FQDESV (reference sequence). CDR3 sequence: CASSLGLAGVLLYNEQFF. CDR3 bases: TGTGCCAGCAGCTTGGGACTAGCGGGAGTACTACTTTACAATGAGCAGTTCTTC.

This clonotype has more than one count but fewer than ten. J is TRBJ2-3 and V is TRBV20-1; unclear D gene. Germline-derived CDR1 and CDR2 are DFQATT and SNEGSKA (reference sequence). Between the trimmed V and J ends, which lost 3 bases and 0 bases, there was a span of 10 bases. CDR3 length equals 14 residues. As DNA, the CDR3 is TGCAGTGCTAGTAACCGCCTTAGCACAGATACGCAGTATTTT. This encodes CSASNRLSTDTQYF.

This clonotype has only a few counts. This chain connects TRBV18 to TRBJ2-1, with TRBD2 matching over 13 bases. CDR3 length equals 17 residues. The V gene end was trimmed by 2 bases and the J gene end by 4 bases; junction bases not matched to a gene: 5. Germline V CDR1 and CDR2: KGHSH, LQKENI. As DNA, the CDR3 is TGTGCCAGCTCACCAAACATGACTAGCGGGAGGTACAATGAGCAGTTCTTC. Its translation is CASSPNMTSGRYNEQFF.

The V call is TRBV11-2, the J call TRBJ2-7, with D tentatively TRBD1 (5 bases). The CDR3 extends over 19 amino acids. Trimming took 3 bases from V and 4 from J, leaving 28 bases between them. Germline CDR1 reads SGHAT; CDR2 reads FQNNGV. The CDR3 reads CASSLNSAGRGRVKYEQYF. The CDR3 nucleotides read TGTGCCAGCAGCTTGAATTCTGCAGGTAGGGGCCGGGTGAAATACGAGCAGTACTTC.

This clonotype occurred a few times. J is TRBJ1-4 and V is TRBV5-1, with a tentative D call TRBD1 (6 bases). Trimming pared 0 bases from V and 12 bases from J, leaving 12 bases between. Germline V gene sequence: CDR1 SGHRS, CDR2 YFSETQ. This CDR3 region has 13 residues. CDR3 protein: CASSLAPDSELFF. The CDR3, as DNA: TGCGCCAGCAGCTTGGCCCCGGACAGCGAACTGTTTTTT.

This chain's CDR3 is CSAAGGQVETQYF. CDR3 nucleotides: TGCAGTGCGGCGGGAGGACAGGTAGAGACCCAGTACTTC. This sequence joins TRBV20-1 and TRBJ2-5; possibly TRBD2 for D (8 bases). Trimming removed 6 bases at V and 4 bases at J, with 15 bases between. The CDR3 totals 13 residues. Germline V lookup: CDR1 DFQATT, CDR2 SNEGSKA (reference sequence).

There are a few counts of this clonotype. The genes are TRBV2 and TRBJ2-7; D ambiguous. Between the trimmed V and J ends, which lost 5 bases and 2 bases, there was a span of 13 bases. Germline loops: CDR1 SNHLY, CDR2 FYNNEI. The CDR3 runs to 14 residues. CDR3 DNA sequence: TGTGCCAGCAGTCATGGGCCGAGCACCTACGAGCAGTACTTC. It translates to CASSHGPSTYEQYF.

This clonotype was detected only a few times. J is TRBJ2-1 and V is TRBV10-3; 13 bases are shared with TRBD2. V was clipped by 4 bases and J by 7 bases; unmatched bases: 7. There are 16 residues in the CDR3. Germline assignment: CDR1 ENHRY and CDR2 SYGVKD. CDR3 region: CAISAGTSGMGNEQFF. DNA for the CDR3: TGTGCCATCAGTGCCGGGACTAGCGGGATGGGGAATGAGCAGTTCTTC.

This clonotype showed up just a few times. The J gene is TRBJ2-6, the V gene TRBV10-3; 8 nucleotides line up with TRBD1. CDR1 is ENHRY, CDR2 SYGVKD, per germline. The CDR3 has 15 amino acids. V lost 6 bases, J lost 2 bases, and 3 bases stayed unmatched. This CDR3 is CAIRLTGAGANVLTF. CDR3 coding DNA: TGTGCCATCAGGTTGACAGGGGCTGGGGCCAACGTCCTGACTTTC.

This clonotype has more than one count but fewer than ten. The chain couples TRBV13 to TRBJ2-1; D not resolved. Deletions cut 0 bases from V and 9 bases from J, with 9 bases between. CDR3 length: 13 amino acids. Germline V lookup: CDR1 PRHDT, CDR2 FYEKMQ (reference sequence). The CDR3 bases are TGTGCCAGCAGCTTAGGATCAGTGGGTGAGCAGTTCTTC. This gives the protein CASSLGSVGEQFF.

This chain's CDR3 is CASSLQDTGELFF. CDR3 sequence (DNA): TGTGCCAGCAGCTTACAGGACACCGGGGAGCTGTTTTTT. V and J are TRBV5-6 and TRBJ2-2; D possibly corresponds to TRBD1 (5 bases). V was pared by 2 bases and J by 3 bases, with 5 bases between. Germline CDR1 is SGHDT and CDR2 is YYEEEE. The CDR3 loop spans 13 amino acids.